These 3 T cell receptor beta chains originate from one sample sequenced in a study of T cell changes during pregnancy in multiple sclerosis (dated by TCRdb to between 2018 and 2021). The library was prepared using the immunoSEQ multiplex PCR assay. TCRdb provides this immuneACCESS table in a form limited to in-frame rearrangements. Some clones are lacking; in checked studies, under half of them reflect an unresolved V gene, and why the rest are absent is not known. The sample includes roughly 15,000 clones, with around 86% observed a single time. Of the sample, around 20% is held by the ten largest clones. Sequences were derived from CD8+ T cells from peripheral blood mononuclear cells, sampled in the first trimester of pregnancy. The receptor set was obtained from a female donor with multiple sclerosis, enrolled in a pregnancy study.

This clone has only one observation. The J gene is TRBJ2-1, the V gene TRBV18, with 11 bases identical to TRBD2. There are 15 residues in the CDR3. The germline CDR1 and CDR2 sequences are KGHSH and LQKENI. The V and J ends lost 3 bases and 5 bases, in that order; junction bases with no gene match: 3. The CDR3 coding sequence is TGTGCCAGCTCACCCGGGACTAGCGGAAACAATGAGCAGTTCTTC. It yields the protein CASSPGTSGNNEQFF. The entire variable domain, with the rest obtained from reference TRBV18 and TRBJ2-1, is as follows: NAGVMQNPRHLVRRRGQEARLRCSPMKGHSHVYWYRQLPEEGLKFMVYLQKENIIDESGMPKERFSAEFPKEGPSILRIQQVVRGDSAAYFCASSPGTSGNNEQFFGPGTRLTVL.

V and J are TRBV6-1 and TRBJ2-1; TRBD2 matches at 10 bases. V shed 2 bases, J shed 7 bases, and the junction held 2 bases outside the gene matches. Germline V lookup: CDR1 MNHNS, CDR2 SASEGT. This CDR3 has 14 residues. CDR3 nucleotides: TGTGCCAGCAGTGAACTAGCGGGGGAGAATGAGCAGTTCTTC. Translation: CASSELAGENEQFF.

The DNA for the CDR3 is TGTGCCAGCATGGACCGGGGGGAAGCTTTCTTT. It codes for CASMDRGEAFF. This chain uses TRBV27 with TRBJ1-1; weak D call: TRBD1 (5 bases). The CDR3 loop spans 11 amino acids. Trimming removed 7 bases from V and 8 bases from J, with 11 bases in between. CDR1 is MNHEY and CDR2 is SMNVEV in the germline V gene (reference sequence).